A single sample is the source of the 5 T cell receptor beta chains below, sequenced in a study of T cell responses to AZD1222 COVID-19 vaccine. Sequencing was performed with immunoSEQ multiplex PCR; in TCRdb, only in-frame clones are kept and a portion is missing. The data hold over 120,000 clones, with roughly nine tenths observed a single time. This sample comprised peripheral blood, obtained on day 0 of AZD1222 vaccination. Receptors were obtained from an adult in good health.

V is TRBV6-6 and J is TRBJ2-7; 8 nucleotides agree with TRBD2. Germline V lookup: CDR1 MNHNY, CDR2 SVGAGI (reference sequence). The ends lost 6 bases at V and 1 base at J; junction bases unmatched: 5. This CDR3 is 14 amino acids long. CDR3 residues: CASRTSEISYEQYF. The CDR3, as DNA: TGTGCCAGCAGGACTAGCGAGATTTCCTACGAGCAGTACTTC.

The genes are TRBV30 and TRBJ1-2; a possible D gene is TRBD1 (6 bases). Germline V gene sequence: CDR1 GTSNPN, CDR2 SVGIG (reference sequence). The CDR3 runs to 14 residues. Trimming took 0 bases from V and 1 from J, leaving 9 bases between them. CDR3 amino acids: CAWSVLGGNYGYTF. As DNA, the CDR3 is TGTGCCTGGAGTGTATTAGGGGGTAACTATGGCTACACCTTC.

V and J are TRBV28 and TRBJ1-1, with D possibly TRBD1 on 5 matching bases. The CDR3 contains 15 residues. Germline CDR1 reads MDHEN; CDR2 reads SYDVKM. Trimming removed 5 bases at V and 0 bases at J, with 13 bases between. CDR3 sequence: CASSPAPGLNTEAFF. The CDR3, as DNA: TGTGCCAGCAGTCCGGCTCCGGGACTGAACACTGAAGCTTTCTTT.

V gene TRBV9 combines with J gene TRBJ1-6, with 9 bases lining up with TRBD1. Germline V gene sequence: CDR1 SGDLS, CDR2 YYNGEE. CDR3 size: 16 residues. J lost 6 bases, V lost 4 bases, and 8 bases had no gene match. The CDR3 is CASSPTRDRANSPLHF. CDR3 DNA: TGTGCCAGCAGCCCGACTCGGGACAGGGCTAATTCACCCCTCCACTTT.

This clone was detected only once. The rearrangement uses TRBV5-5 and TRBJ1-2; the D is unclear. This CDR3 has 13 residues. CDR1 is SGHKS, CDR2 YYEKEE, per germline (reference sequence). V lost 0 bases to trimming and J lost 6 bases, with 9 bases between them. CDR3 DNA sequence: TGTGCCAGCAGCTTGGCGCAAGTGGATGGCTACACCTTC. Translation: CASSLAQVDGYTF.